These T cell receptor beta chains were read from a single sample in a study of blood T cell repertoires in COVID-19. Libraries were prepared by immunoSEQ multiplex PCR; TCRdb keeps only in-frame clonotypes and omits some of them. The table lists under 300,000 clones, 80% to 90% of them singletons. Sequenced: peripheral blood. These receptors were obtained from a woman in her forties or fifties who had recovered from COVID-19. Each CDR3 is given with its conserved first and last residue. Rows may omit the clone size; those that give it use once, few, many or a size class.

TRBJ1-1,NA,TRBV30,CAWGRKGVRGNTEAFF
TRBJ1-1,NA,TRBV28,CASRAREVGAFF
TRBJ1-1,NA,TRBV5-4,CASSSKNTEAFF
TRBJ2-1,once,TRBV7-9,CASSFQGSHEQFF
TRBJ2-1,once,TRBV7-8,CASSLGGGRAGDEQFF
TRBJ1-1,few,TRBV29-1,CSVDFQVNTEAFF
TRBJ2-1,NA,TRBV27,CASSPLPSGNEQFF
TRBJ1-4,NA,TRBV12-3/TRBV12-4,CASTPGWGKLFF
TRBJ1-2,few,TRBV6-5,CASNGRGHGYTF
TRBJ2-7,NA,TRBV3-1/TRBV3-2,CASSQAWGGASLTRGEQYF
TRBJ1-3,NA,TRBV7-3,CASSPRGGIGNTIYF
TRBJ2-7,NA,TRBV7-8,CASSLDGGSAEQYF
TRBJ2-3,NA,TRBV6-6,CASSYSGSSTDTQYF
TRBJ1-1,NA,TRBV9,CASGGQGLNTEAFF
TRBJ1-5,NA,TRBV19,CAGRTGDANQPQHF
TRBJ2-3,NA,TRBV11-3,CASSPGSGSTDTQYF
TRBJ1-1,NA,TRBV5-1,CASRVQGGDEAFF
TRBJ2-1,NA,TRBV28,CASRHTGFEQFF
TRBJ2-5,once,TRBV20-1,CSALPGETQYF
TRBJ2-7,NA,TRBV6-2/TRBV6-3,CASSDLGLAGTYEQYF
TRBJ1-2,NA,TRBV28,CASTLRRQGGYTF
TRBJ1-1,NA,TRBV5-8,CASSLIRNTEAFF
TRBJ2-2,few,TRBV2,CASIDSGGTGELFF
TRBJ2-1,NA,TRBV4-3,CASSQEGGLAATTYNEQFF
TRBJ1-4,NA,TRBV27,CASSLGAPRDTAREKLFF
TRBJ2-1,once,TRBV7-2,CASSLASSGGSSYNEQFF
TRBJ2-7,NA,TRBV28,CASRETGAEQYF
TRBJ2-7,NA,TRBV7-2,CASSLVLGASGFYEQYF
TRBJ2-7,NA,TRBV5-1,CASSLETGVSYEQYF
TRBJ2-1,NA,TRBV28,CASGGRSYNEQFF
TRBJ1-5,NA,TRBV2,CASSESVYSNQPQHF
TRBJ2-7,NA,TRBV1,CTSSRTGYPYEQYF
TRBJ1-3,NA,TRBV28,CASSFTGGASGNTIYF
TRBJ2-5,NA,TRBV6-2/TRBV6-3,CASSPLEGQETQYF
TRBJ2-1,few,TRBV5-1,CASSSSLAGGYNEQFF
TRBJ2-7,NA,TRBV6-2/TRBV6-3,CASSYSYGNSYEQYF
TRBJ2-1,NA,TRBV11-2,CASSFGPEGGGNEQFF
TRBJ2-7,NA,TRBV28,CASSQGTGASYEQYF
TRBJ2-1,NA,TRBV27,CASSPLAGGKCEQFF
TRBJ1-2,NA,TRBV19,CASRKQGADGYTF
TRBJ2-7,NA,TRBV4-1,CASSQDGLAGGPREQYF
TRBJ2-5,NA,TRBV7-2,CASSSAGGRETQYF
TRBJ2-5,once,TRBV27,CASGHQETQYF
TRBJ2-5,many,TRBV2,CASSESQFLETQYF
TRBJ1-3,NA,TRBV4-1,CASSQGNRAGNTIYF
TRBJ1-4,NA,TRBV5-1,CASSLTGTNEKLFF
TRBJ2-1,NA,TRBV9,CASSVSGGNNEQFF
TRBJ2-1,NA,TRBV23-1,CASSHDRVPNNEQFF
TRBJ2-5,NA,TRBV27,CASSFNRGAETQYF
TRBJ1-4,NA,TRBV27,CASSLWATSPGHNEKLFF
TRBJ1-1,few,TRBV5-1,CASNDRVQSTEAFF
TRBJ2-7,once,TRBV28,CASSSQQTTYEQYF